This T cell receptor (beta chain) was captured in a study of blood T cell repertoires in COVID-19. Study-wide context: Samples taken during acute and convalescent COVID-19 were collected in the United States, Italy and Spain. PBMCs, B-cell-depleted T cells, or T cells were the source of the cDNA or gDNA that made up the material.

In germline, CDR1 is SGDLS, CDR2 YYNGEE. V lost 6 bases, J lost 7 bases, and 20 bases lay in between. This CDR3 is 15 amino acids long. In the study's own analysis: Reference gene primer amplification gave nucleated cell count estimates. Using immunoSEQ multiplex PCR, the repertoire was profiled, and TCRdb retains in-frame clones only, with some absent. V and J calls and clone size are given by that table; D and trimming were obtained from the DNA. The table lists a few hundred thousand clones, around 90% of them singletons. The chain employs TRBV9 and TRBJ2-1, with D possibly matching TRBD1 (6 bases). What was sequenced was PBMCs or T cells enriched from blood (not recorded which). This TCR was recovered from a woman aged 25 to 39 who had recovered from COVID-19. CDR3 region: CASTLRGGPLNEQFF. For the CDR3, the DNA is TGTGCCAGCACCCTCAGGGGCGGGCCCCTTAATGAGCAGTTCTTC.